Following are 8 T cell receptor beta chains from one sample sequenced in a study of T cell responses to AZD1222 COVID-19 vaccine. Sequencing used immunoSEQ multiplex PCR; TCRdb keeps in-frame clones, though not all of them. The profile shows more than 100,000 clones, 92% of them singletons. Specimen: peripheral blood, collected 28 days after the second AZD1222 dose. The receptors stem from an adult who received the AZD1222 COVID-19 vaccine.

The rearrangement joins TRBV19 to TRBJ2-3, with a tentative D call TRBD2 (6 bases). The CDR3 covers 17 residues. Germline assignment: CDR1 LNHDA and CDR2 SQIVND (reference sequence). V dropped 5 bases and J dropped 0 bases, with 18 bases sitting between them. The CDR3 nucleotides read TGTGCCAGTAGTCCCCGGGGACTTTTATCTAGCACAGATACGCAGTATTTT. Residues: CASSPRGLLSSTDTQYF.

A single count supports this clone. In DNA form, the CDR3 reads TGCGCCAGCAGCTTGACTAGCCCGGCCGGCTCCTACAATGAGCAGTTCTTC. It translates to CASSLTSPAGSYNEQFF. The rearrangement links TRBV5-1 to TRBJ2-1; weak D call: TRBD2 (6 bases). With 1 base removed from V and 0 bases from J, the gap between germline ends came to 14 bases. CDR1 is SGHRS, CDR2 YFSETQ, per germline. The CDR3 spans 17 residues.

The rearrangement uses TRBV9 and TRBJ2-7; 8 nucleotides match TRBD1. Trimming at V came to 1 base and at J to 6 bases, leaving 6 bases not matched to a gene. Germline V CDR1 and CDR2: SGDLS, YYNGEE. This CDR3 region has 14 residues. This chain's CDR3 is CASSVTGGGLEQYF. The CDR3, as DNA: TGTGCCAGCAGCGTAACAGGGGGAGGCCTCGAGCAGTACTTC.

J is TRBJ1-5 and V is TRBV6-5; D not resolved. Germline V lookup: CDR1 MNHEY, CDR2 SVGAGI. The CDR3 is made up of 13 amino acids. V shed 6 bases and J shed 4 bases, with 10 bases lying between them. Written as DNA, the CDR3 is TGTGCCAGCAGCCCCCACCTGAATCAGCCCCAGCATTTT. This encodes CASSPHLNQPQHF.

The chain joins TRBV18 to TRBJ2-1; 14 bases are a match to TRBD2. Germline CDR1 KGHSH, CDR2 LQKENI. This CDR3 comprises 16 residues. The trim removed 0 bases at V and 8 bases at J, leaving 3 bases unmatched. The CDR3 sequence is CASSPPGLAGVYEQFF. The CDR3 DNA reads as TGTGCCAGCTCACCACCGGGACTAGCGGGAGTCTATGAGCAGTTCTTC.

This sequence joins TRBV20-1 and TRBJ1-4; no clear D gene. V lost 3 bases and J 8 bases, leaving 4 bases between the germline ends. Germline loops: CDR1 DFQATT, CDR2 SNEGSKA (reference sequence). The CDR3 runs to 10 residues. The CDR3 bases are TGCAGTGCTAGCGGCGAAAAACTGTTTTTT. Protein: CSASGEKLFF.

CDR3 DNA: TGTGCCAGCAGCTTACAGGGACGGGAGACCCAGTACTTC. This sequence encodes CASSLQGRETQYF. The chain recombines TRBV7-2 with TRBJ2-5, with D possibly called TRBD1 or TRBD2 (5 bases each). CDR3 length: 13 residues. The V and J ends lost 2 bases and 5 bases respectively, with 9 bases between them. Germline V lookup: CDR1 SGHTA, CDR2 FQGNSA.

The chain is built from TRBV3-1 (or the pseudogene TRBV3-2) and TRBJ1-4; D gene uncertain. Germline V gives CDR1 LGHDT, CDR2 YNNKEL (reference sequence). The CDR3 runs 14 residues. V shed 3 bases and J shed 0 bases, with 5 bases lying between them. CDR3 amino acids: CASSQGATNEKLFF. In DNA, the CDR3 is TGTGCCAGCAGCCAGGGAGCAACTAATGAAAAACTGTTTTTT.